This T cell receptor beta chain originates from a study of cytomegalovirus exposure and HLA in healthy donors. CDR1 and CDR2 (germline): SQVTM, ANQGSEA. V lost 8 bases to trimming and J lost 2 bases, with 14 bases between them. The CDR3 consists of 13 residues. PCR used 60 Vbeta primers and 13 Jbeta primers. Clones were sequenced by immunoSEQ multiplex PCR, and TCRdb holds only the in-frame ones, with some missing. The sample consists of 90,000 to 120,000 clones, about 75% of them appearing once. In nominal health when sampled, donors likely had unrecorded immune exposures nonetheless. The material sequenced was PBMCs. The chain joins TRBV29-1 to TRBJ2-3, with D possibly matching TRBD1 (6 bases). The TCR comes from a man aged 55-75 years in good health and CMV-seropositive. The CDR3 is CSPRDILTDTQYF. The CDR3 coding sequence is TGCAGCCCCAGGGACATTCTCACAGATACGCAGTATTTT.